A selection of T cell receptor beta chains follows, all from one sample in a study of shared clonotypes between healthy human individuals. The assay was immunoSEQ multiplex PCR, and TCRdb's table has in-frame clones only and misses some. Of about half a million clones in the sample, roughly 80% were seen once. Sequenced material: PBMCs. The receptors derive from a woman between 40 and 55 years old in good health. Some clones in this sample may be carry-over from other donors' samples. CDR3s include the opening cysteine and the closing phenylalanine or tryptophan. The order of the fields is V gene, J gene, clone size, D gene, CDR3 protein, CDR3 DNA. A D gene is named only where the DNA matches it firmly. Clone size is given for some rows only: seen once, a few or many times, or a class if the clone is expanded.

TRBV27	TRBJ2-7	-	-	CASSTTGDQSSYEQYF	TGTGCCAGCAGTACAACCGGGGACCAGAGCTCCTACGAGCAGTACTTC
TRBV27	TRBJ2-7	-	TRBD1	CASSSGTGRYEQYF	TGTGCCAGCAGTTCCGGGACAGGGCGATACGAGCAGTACTTC
TRBV4-3	TRBJ2-1	-	-	CASSQTPGPHTGEQFF	TGCGCCAGCAGCCAGACACCGGGACCCCATACGGGTGAGCAGTTCTTC
TRBV6-5	TRBJ1-2	-	TRBD1	CASSYSFADRAGYTF	TGTGCCAGCAGTTACTCGTTCGCGGACAGGGCTGGCTACACCTTC
TRBV7-2	TRBJ2-7	-	-	CASSSAYEQYF	TGTGCCAGCAGCTCGGCCTACGAGCAGTACTTC
TRBV18	TRBJ2-2	-	TRBD2	CASSPALAGPGELFF	TGTGCCAGCTCACCAGCCCTAGCGGGACCCGGGGAGCTGTTTTTT
TRBV28	TRBJ1-4	-	-	CASEGSWDEKLFF	TGTGCCAGCGAAGGCAGCTGGGATGAAAAACTGTTTTTT
TRBV7-9	TRBJ2-1	-	TRBD2	CASSLSGRAYNEQFF	TGTGCCAGCAGCTTGAGCGGGAGGGCCTACAATGAGCAGTTCTTC
TRBV7-2	TRBJ2-7	-	-	CASSQTRSSYEQYF	TGTGCCAGCAGTCAAACAAGGAGCTCCTACGAGCAGTACTTC
TRBV28	TRBJ1-4	once	TRBD1	CASIGQATNEKLFF	TGTGCCAGCATCGGACAGGCAACTAATGAAAAACTGTTTTTT
TRBV18	TRBJ2-7	-	-	CASSPGRTTHQYF	TGTGCCAGCTCACCCGGACGGACCACGCACCAGTACTTC
TRBV11-2	TRBJ2-3	few	-	CASSLRGAPSTDTQYF	TGTGCCAGCAGCCTACGGGGCGCACCGAGCACAGATACGCAGTATTTT
TRBV28	TRBJ2-7	-	-	CASGGTYEQYF	TGTGCCAGTGGGGGGACCTACGAGCAGTACTTC
TRBV7-8	TRBJ2-1	many	TRBD1	CASTPGTGGWGGNEQFF	TGTGCCAGCACCCCCGGGACAGGGGGCTGGGGCGGGAATGAGCAGTTCTTC
TRBV7-9	TRBJ2-2	few	TRBD2	CASNPGLAESGELFF	TGTGCCAGCAACCCGGGACTAGCGGAGTCCGGGGAGCTGTTTTTT
TRBV4-3	TRBJ2-2	-	TRBD1	CASSYQYGTGGIGELFF	TGCGCCAGCAGCTATCAGTACGGGACAGGGGGCATCGGGGAGCTGTTTTTT
TRBV5-6	TRBJ2-3	-	TRBD1	CASSPTGGSTDTQYF	TGTGCCAGCAGTCCGACAGGGGGTAGCACAGATACGCAGTATTTT
TRBV7-2	TRBJ2-1	-	TRBD2	CASSPRLAGGNEQFF	TGTGCCAGCAGCCCTCGCCTAGCGGGAGGGAATGAGCAGTTCTTC
TRBV11-2	TRBJ2-5	-	TRBD2	CASSLGTSGSGVWETQYF	TGTGCCAGCAGCTTAGGGACTAGCGGGAGCGGCGTGTGGGAGACCCAGTACTTC
TRBV7-3	TRBJ2-1	once	TRBD2	CASSLGWREGLSYNEQFF	TGTGCCAGCAGCTTAGGGTGGCGGGAGGGCCTCTCCTACAATGAGCAGTTCTTC
TRBV28	TRBJ1-2	-	-	CASSQPSNYGYTF	TGTGCCAGCAGTCAGCCCTCTAACTATGGCTACACCTTC
TRBV9	TRBJ2-5	-	-	CASIEGRGKETQYF	TGTGCCAGCATCGAGGGGCGGGGTAAAGAGACCCAGTACTTC
TRBV19	TRBJ1-1	once	TRBD1	CASSIGGQGAWNTEAFF	TGTGCCAGTAGTATAGGGGGACAGGGGGCCTGGAACACTGAAGCTTTCTTT
TRBV6-5	TRBJ1-3	-	-	CASIGRYGNTIYF	TGTGCCAGCATAGGACGGTACGGAAACACCATATATTTT
TRBV30	TRBJ1-5	once	-	CALGGGNQPQHF	TGTGCCCTTGGGGGGGGCAATCAGCCCCAGCATTTT
TRBV2	TRBJ1-2	-	-	CASREDRDGYTF	TGTGCCAGCAGAGAGGACAGAGATGGCTACACCTTC
TRBV5-6	TRBJ2-5	many	-	CASRGTTGVAQYF	TGTGCCAGCAGGGGAACAACTGGGGTGGCCCAGTACTTC
TRBV4-2	TRBJ2-1	-	-	CASQKEGAGNSYNEQFF	TGTGCCAGCCAGAAGGAGGGGGCGGGGAACTCCTACAATGAGCAGTTCTTC
TRBV20-1	TRBJ2-3	-	-	CSAEQLPTQYF	TGCAGTGCTGAGCAACTTCCTACGCAGTATTTT
TRBV6-1	TRBJ1-1	few	TRBD1	CASLQGADTEAFF	TGTGCCAGCCTACAGGGGGCGGACACTGAAGCTTTCTTT
TRBV5-4	TRBJ2-4	-	-	CASSLGAGGAKNIQYF	TGTGCCAGCAGCTTGGGGGCCGGGGGAGCCAAAAACATTCAGTACTTC
TRBV30	TRBJ1-2	-	TRBD1	CARSVNPQGSHYGYTF	TGTGCCCGGAGTGTCAACCCACAGGGGTCTCACTATGGCTACACCTTC
TRBV5-1	TRBJ2-7	-	-	CASSLGQFSYEQYF	TGCGCCAGCAGCTTGGGACAGTTTTCCTACGAGCAGTACTTC
TRBV11-2	TRBJ2-3	once	TRBD2	CASSLHRDYSTDTQYF	TGTGCCAGCAGCCTACACCGGGACTACAGCACAGATACACAGTATTTT
TRBV6-1	TRBJ2-2	few	TRBD2	CASSPVSGGTGELFF	TGTGCCAGCAGCCCCGTTAGCGGGGGCACCGGGGAGCTGTTTTTT
TRBV30	TRBJ2-7	-	-	CAWSLGPFEQYF	TGTGCCTGGAGCCTGGGGCCGTTCGAGCAGTACTTC
TRBV7-9	TRBJ1-1	many	-	CASSPMDVSSFF	TGTGCCAGCAGCCCAATGGATGTCTCAAGTTTCTTT
TRBV5-1	TRBJ1-3	-	-	CASSLVGAGNTIYF	TGCGCCAGCAGCTTGGTGGGTGCGGGAAACACCATATATTTT
TRBV27	TRBJ1-5	-	-	CASSPFKDSHSNQPQHF	TGTGCCAGCAGTCCCTTTAAAGACAGTCATAGCAATCAGCCCCAGCATTTT
TRBV28	TRBJ2-7	-	TRBD2	CASSFGPSGRAHEQYF	TGTGCCAGCAGTTTCGGTCCTAGCGGGAGGGCCCACGAGCAGTACTTC
TRBV11-2	TRBJ2-3	-	TRBD2	CASSLALGTSESTDTQYF	TGTGCCAGCAGCTTAGCTTTGGGGACTAGCGAAAGCACAGATACGCAGTATTTT
TRBV5-1	TRBJ2-1	many	TRBD2	CASSTVAGTINEQFF	TGCGCCAGCAGCACTGTAGCGGGGACCATTAATGAGCAGTTCTTC
TRBV11-2	TRBJ2-3	-	TRBD1	CASTSWGQTSTDTQYF	TGTGCCAGCACCTCTTGGGGACAGACTAGCACAGATACGCAGTATTTT
TRBV7-6	TRBJ1-2	few	TRBD1	CASSLAPGTGAGGYTF	TGTGCCAGCAGCTTAGCCCCTGGGACAGGGGCCGGCGGCTACACCTTC
TRBV9	TRBJ2-1	once	-	CASSAPPTRNEQFF	TGTGCCAGCAGCGCCCCCCCGACTAGAAATGAGCAGTTCTTC
TRBV2	TRBJ2-4	-	TRBD2	CASRVVSGGKNIQYF	TGTGCCAGCAGAGTAGTATCGGGGGGCAAAAACATTCAGTACTTC
TRBV5-8	TRBJ1-5	few	-	CASSFRDQPQHF	TGTGCCAGCAGCTTCAGGGATCAGCCCCAGCATTTT
TRBV6-1	TRBJ1-2	-	TRBD1	CASSVDRGNYGYTF	TGTGCCAGCAGTGTGGACAGGGGAAACTATGGCTACACCTTC